Listed here are 17 T cell receptor beta chains from one sample, sequenced in a study of blood T cells in healthy people across ages. The use of a sample-barcoded 5' primer and a J-beta primer mix characterized a second PCR of roughly 7 to 11 cycles. One entry per CDR3 protein results from TCRdb running MiXCR on the 5' RACE reads. Among about 800,000 distinct CDR3 sequences listed, around a quarter were seen once. These data were also filed under a second study, of T cells of mothers and their children.

The sample was blood. These receptors originate from a boy between 10 and 17 years old in good health.

This clonotype appeared a few times. V is TRBV28 and J is TRBJ2-7; D might be TRBD1 or TRBD2, each matching 5 bases. Germline V gene data show CDR1 as MDHEN and CDR2 as SYDVKM. There are 14 residues in the CDR3. Deletions cut 3 bases from V and 7 bases from J, with 16 bases between. As DNA, the CDR3 is TGTGCCAGCAGTTTCCAGCAGGGTCGGGGTGAGCAGTACTTC. This translates into CASSFQQGRGEQYF.

This chain connects TRBV29-1 to TRBJ2-7, with a tentative D call TRBD1 (8 bases). Trimming stripped 7 bases from V and 6 bases from J, with 19 bases between. This CDR3 comprises 13 residues. The germline V gene encodes CDR1 SQVTM and CDR2 ANQGSEA. The CDR3 protein is CSAMTGEGCEQYF. The CDR3 DNA follows: TGCAGCGCTATGACAGGGGAGGGCTGCGAGCAGTACTTC.

Only a few counts were recorded for this clonotype. J is TRBJ1-2 and V is TRBV7-9, with a possible D match to TRBD1 (6 bases). Trimming pared 4 bases from V and 0 bases from J, leaving 12 bases between. This CDR3 has 15 residues. The germline V gene encodes CDR1 SEHNR and CDR2 FQNEAQ (reference sequence). The DNA of the CDR3 is TGTGCCAGCAGCTCGGGGGGGGCGGCTAACTATGGCTACACCTTC. Its protein product is CASSSGGAANYGYTF. Full variable domain (rest looked up from reference TRBV7-9 and TRBJ1-2): DTGVSQNPRHKITKRGQNVTFRCDPISEHNRLYWYRQTLGQGPEFLTYFQNEAQLEKSRLLSDRFSAERPKGSFSTLEIQRTEQGDSAMYLCASSSGGAANYGYTFGSGTRLTVV.

CDR3: CASRGGENTGELFF. Here the CDR3 DNA reads TGTGCCAGCAGAGGGGGAGAGAACACCGGGGAGCTGTTTTTT. The V gene is TRBV25-1, the J gene TRBJ2-2; D is possibly TRBD1 (6 bases). This CDR3 has 14 residues. Germline CDR1 MGHDK, CDR2 SYGVNS. Deletions cut 6 bases from V and 1 base from J, with 9 bases between. Drawing the rest from reference TRBV25-1 and TRBJ2-2, the complete variable domain is EADIYQTPRYLVIGTGKKITLECSQTMGHDKMYWYQQDPGMELHLIHYSYGVNSTEKGDLSSESTVSRIRTEHFPLTLESARPSHTSQYLCASRGGENTGELFFGEGSRLTVL.

The chain couples TRBV27 to TRBJ2-6, with 7 bases lining up with TRBD1. This CDR3 region has 17 residues. Germline assignment: CDR1 MNHEY and CDR2 SMNVEV (reference sequence). V was clipped by 6 bases and J by 0 bases; unmatched bases: 8. The CDR3 loop is CASRPGQSSSGANVLTF. CDR3 DNA sequence: TGTGCCAGCAGACCGGGACAGAGCAGCTCTGGGGCCAACGTCCTGACTTTC.

The chain employs TRBV28 and TRBJ2-1; D is unresolved. The CDR3 totals 15 residues. Trimming took 1 base from V and 5 from J, leaving 12 bases between them. The germline V gene has CDR1 MDHEN and CDR2 SYDVKM. As DNA, the CDR3 is TGTGCCAGCAGTTTATCTCCTCCCCACGACAATGAGCAGTTCTTC. It yields the protein CASSLSPPHDNEQFF.

This clonotype was counted between two and nine times. V usage is TRBV5-1 and J usage is TRBJ2-7; 7 bases are shared with TRBD1. Germline CDR1 reads SGHRS; CDR2 reads YFSETQ. V lost 0 bases, J lost 3 bases, and 9 bases stayed unmatched. This CDR3 has 16 amino acids. CDR3 sequence: CASSLVGDSQFYEQYF. The CDR3 nucleotides are TGCGCCAGCAGCTTGGTAGGGGACAGTCAATTCTACGAGCAGTACTTC.

The chain links TRBV29-1 to TRBJ2-7; D is undetermined. The germline V gene encodes CDR1 SQVTM and CDR2 ANQGSEA. The CDR3 has 13 residues. Trimming pared 7 bases from V and 4 bases from J, leaving 17 bases between. CDR3 region: CSATGLSTYEQYF. CDR3 sequence (DNA): TGCAGCGCCACCGGCCTCAGTACTTACGAGCAGTACTTC.

The J gene is TRBJ2-3, the V gene TRBV6-5; D is unclear. The CDR3 runs to 16 residues. V was cut by 5 bases and J by 1 base, with 16 bases left in between. Germline V gives CDR1 MNHEY, CDR2 SVGAGI. The CDR3 DNA reads as TGTGCCAGCAGTCGGACCCACTCTAGGGGCACAGATACGCAGTATTTT. It specifies CASSRTHSRGTDTQYF.

The chain is built from TRBV28 and TRBJ2-7, with 8 bases aligning to TRBD2. CDR3 size: 19 residues. V trimming: 3 bases; J trimming: 0 bases; junction bases outside the gene matches: 16. CDR1 and CDR2 from the germline V gene are MDHEN and SYDVKM. The CDR3 DNA reads TGTGCCAGCAGTTTTCCCCCCGCACTAGCGGCAGTCTTCTCCTACGAGCAGTACTTC. This gives the protein CASSFPPALAAVFSYEQYF.

This sequence joins TRBV20-1 and TRBJ2-3; TRBD2 aligns across 7 bases. The V gene end was trimmed by 0 bases and the J gene end by 0 bases; junction bases not matched to a gene: 6. The length of the CDR3 is 16 residues. Germline V gives CDR1 DFQATT, CDR2 SNEGSKA (reference sequence). The CDR3 spells CSAREILARSTDTQYF. DNA for the CDR3: TGCAGTGCTAGAGAAATACTAGCGAGGAGCACAGATACGCAGTATTTT.

This clonotype was seen ten or more times. V is TRBV4-2 and J is TRBJ1-4, with D tentatively TRBD1 (5 bases). This CDR3 has 17 residues. From germline, CDR1 is LGHNA and CDR2 YNFKEQ. The V gene lost 0 bases and the J gene lost 11 bases, with 22 bases spanning the gap. The CDR3 here is CASSQEGVISARGKLFF. CDR3 in DNA: TGTGCCAGCAGCCAAGAGGGCGTAATCTCAGCCCGGGGGAAACTGTTTTTT.

The chain employs TRBV20-1 and TRBJ2-5; D unresolved. TRBJ2-7 matches the DNA end more closely, so the J call is doubtful. Per germline, CDR1 DFQATT and CDR2 SNEGSKA (reference sequence). The CDR3 is 14 residues long. The CDR3 loop is CSAEHDQTSYEQYF. Written as DNA, the CDR3 is TGCAGTGCAGAACACGATCAGACTTCCTACGAGCAGTACTTC.

The chain employs TRBV7-2 and TRBJ1-1; tentatively, D is TRBD1 (5 bases). This CDR3 comprises 14 residues. V was shortened by 6 bases and J by 0 bases, with 11 bases between the two germline ends. CDR1 and CDR2 from the germline V gene are SGHTA and FQGNSA. CDR3 region: CASRAGTVNTEAFF. The CDR3 DNA sequence: TGTGCCAGCAGAGCCGGGACGGTGAACACTGAAGCTTTCTTT.

V usage is TRBV7-9 and J usage is TRBJ2-7; the D gene is possibly TRBD2 (6 bases). The V and J ends lost 4 bases and 0 bases respectively, with 25 bases between them. In germline, CDR1 is SEHNR, CDR2 FQNEAQ (reference sequence). This CDR3 comprises 19 residues. CDR3 loop: CASSWKTGEALSSSYEQYF. In DNA, the CDR3 is TGTGCCAGCAGCTGGAAAACTGGGGAGGCTTTATCGAGCTCCTACGAGCAGTACTTC.

The V call is TRBV4-3, the J call TRBJ2-2; possible D gene TRBD2, 6 bases. CDR3 length: 18 residues. The V gene lost 1 base and the J gene lost 4 bases, with 19 bases spanning the gap. Germline V gene sequence: CDR1 LGHNA, CDR2 YSLEER. CDR3 region: CASSQALIGGQGTGELFF. CDR3 DNA sequence: TGCGCCAGCAGCCAAGCTCTAATCGGAGGGCAGGGCACCGGGGAGCTGTTTTTT.

The genes are TRBV7-9 and TRBJ1-5, with unresolved D. The CDR3 extends over 12 amino acids. V lost 6 bases and J lost 3, with 6 bases in between. The germline V gene has CDR1 SEHNR and CDR2 FQNEAQ (reference sequence). The CDR3 DNA reads as TGTGCCAGCAGGCGAGACAATCAGCCCCAGCATTTT. Translated: CASRRDNQPQHF.